Below are 8 T cell receptor beta chains sequenced from a single sample in a study of response to subunit inactivated influenza vaccine. Using its own MiXCR run on the RT-PCR reads, TCRdb lists one record per CDR3 protein. This repertoire shows about 300,000 distinct CDR3 sequences, 20% to 25% found once; its top ten account for approximately 10%. The specimen comprised PBMCs from blood, sampled 21 months after vaccination. The receptors come from a man in his fifties or sixties who received an inactivated influenza vaccine.

This clonotype was seen just once. The chain is built from TRBV5-5 and TRBJ2-7; the D is unclear. V dropped 4 bases and J dropped 2 bases, with 13 bases sitting between them. Germline V gives CDR1 SGHKS, CDR2 YYEKEE (reference sequence). CDR3 size: 14 residues. DNA of the CDR3: TGTGCCAGCAGCCCGACACGGAACCCCTACGAGCAGTACTTC. As protein: CASSPTRNPYEQYF.

The chain has TRBV7-9 and TRBJ1-4; TRBD1 might be the D (5 bases). With 5 bases removed from V and 6 bases from J, the gap between germline ends came to 22 bases. CDR3 size: 17 residues. Per the germline V gene, CDR1 is SEHNR and CDR2 is FQNEAQ (reference sequence). The CDR3 sequence is CASSPSGAGPEDEKLFF. CDR3 bases: TGTGCCAGCAGCCCCAGTGGGGCAGGACCTGAAGATGAAAAACTGTTTTTT.

This clonotype has a handful of counts. The rearrangement joins TRBV5-1 to TRBJ2-7; either TRBD1 or TRBD2 may supply D (5 bases each). V lost 5 bases and J 6 bases, leaving 15 bases between the germline ends. This CDR3 has 13 residues. Germline CDR1 reads SGHRS; CDR2 reads YFSETQ. CDR3 in amino acids: CASSTGTPAEQYF. The CDR3 DNA reads as TGCGCCAGCAGTACCGGGACGCCTGCCGAGCAGTACTTC.

CDR3 sequence (DNA): TGTGCCAGCAGCCGCGATCCGGTAGGGACCGGGGAGCTGTTTTTT. Translating it yields CASSRDPVGTGELFF. This rearrangement joins TRBV5-6 to TRBJ2-2; D not resolved. The length of the CDR3 is 15 residues. Per the germline V gene, CDR1 is SGHDT and CDR2 is YYEEEE. The V and J ends lost 4 bases and 5 bases respectively, with 15 bases between them.

The genes are TRBV5-8 and TRBJ1-6; D gene ambiguous. The germline V and J ends were trimmed by 3 bases and 7 bases, with 11 bases remaining between them. Germline V lookup: CDR1 SGHTS, CDR2 YDEGEE. This CDR3 has 14 amino acids. The CDR3 region has the DNA TGTGCCAGCAGCTATTACGAGGGCAATTCACCCCTCCACTTT. Its protein is CASSYYEGNSPLHF.

This clonotype was detected only once. V is TRBV5-5 and J is TRBJ2-5, with D tentatively TRBD1 (6 bases). Trimming took off 0 bases at V and 1 base at J, with 10 bases between the two ends. The CDR3 runs 15 residues. The germline CDR1 and CDR2 sequences are SGHKS and YYEKEE (reference sequence). CDR3 region: CASSLEGTIQETQYF. The CDR3 coding sequence is TGTGCCAGCAGCTTGGAAGGGACAATCCAAGAGACCCAGTACTTC.

The chain carries TRBV4-2 and TRBJ2-4, with TRBD2 identical over 7 bases. Germline CDR1 reads LGHNA; CDR2 reads YNFKEQ. The CDR3 length is 12 residues. V was clipped by 4 bases and J by 8 bases; unmatched bases: 2. The CDR3 region is CASSRAGDIQYF. Written as DNA, the CDR3 is TGTGCCAGCAGCCGGGCGGGAGACATTCAGTACTTC.

This clonotype was picked up a small number of times. The chain links TRBV5-1 to TRBJ1-1, with a tentative D call TRBD1 (6 bases). In germline, CDR1 is SGHRS, CDR2 YFSETQ. V was trimmed by 4 bases and J by 6 bases, leaving 10 bases between them. This CDR3 has 12 amino acids. The CDR3 DNA follows: TGCGCCAGCAGCGTCAGGGGCTCTGAAGCTTTCTTT. Translating it yields CASSVRGSEAFF.